These T cell receptor beta chains were read from a single sample in a study of neurological immune-mediated disorders. TCRdb re-called the 5' RACE reads with MiXCR, one entry per CDR3 protein. The sample lists some 16,000 distinct CDR3 sequences, around 9% occurring once. Sequencing was performed on CD8+ T cells from blood. The receptor source for this set is a man aged 45-65 years in good health. The CDR3 runs from the conserved cysteine through the conserved F or W. A D gene is named only where the DNA matches it firmly. Rows give clone size only sometimes, using once, few, many, or a class for an expanded clone.

.	.	TRBV4-3	TRBJ2-7	CASSQDRRGRLHEQYF	TGCGCCAGCAGCCAAGATCGGAGGGGGCGATTACACGAGCAGTACTTC
many	TRBD2	TRBV6-2/TRBV6-3	TRBJ2-1	CASSYSLAGGIDEQFF	TGTGCCAGCAGTTACTCGCTAGCGGGGGGAATCGATGAGCAGTTCTTC
medium-sized	TRBD2	TRBV5-1	TRBJ2-2	CASRGLADTGELFF	TGCGCCAGCAGGGGACTAGCGGACACCGGGGAGCTGTTTTTT
many	TRBD1	TRBV4-1	TRBJ1-2	CASSQPDRVDYGYTF	TGCGCCAGCAGCCAGCCCGACAGGGTGGACTATGGCTACACCTTC
.	.	TRBV7-8	TRBJ2-1	CASSLGGDTAGWSYNEQFF	TGTGCCAGCAGCTTAGGGGGGGACACCGCAGGGTGGTCCTACAATGAGCAGTTCTTC
many	.	TRBV13	TRBJ2-1	CASSSPADPSSYNEQFF	TGTGCCAGCAGCTCGCCTGCGGACCCGAGCTCCTACAATGAGCAGTTCTTC
many	TRBD1	TRBV5-6	TRBJ2-1	CASSPATGGPYNEQFF	TGTGCCAGCAGCCCGGCGACAGGGGGCCCCTACAATGAGCAGTTCTTC
many	TRBD2	TRBV6-1	TRBJ2-5	CASSELAGGQETQYF	TGTGCCAGCAGTGAACTAGCGGGAGGGCAAGAGACCCAGTACTTC
few	.	TRBV5-6	TRBJ1-2	CASSWGRTNRLANYGYTF	TGTGCCAGCAGCTGGGGTCGGACAAACAGATTAGCTAACTATGGCTACACCTTC
many	.	TRBV29-1	TRBJ2-2	CSVEGWGGPLTGELFF	TGCAGCGTTGAAGGGTGGGGGGGGCCCCTCACCGGGGAGCTGTTTTTT
many	.	TRBV6-5	TRBJ2-7	CASSYSKGYEQYF	TGTGCCAGCAGCTACTCGAAGGGCTACGAGCAGTACTTC
many	.	TRBV4-2	TRBJ1-1	CASSQDLATAGDSEAFF	TGTGCCAGCAGCCAAGATCTGGCGACGGCGGGGGATTCTGAAGCTTTCTTT
many	.	TRBV30	TRBJ2-7	CAWSTSSYEQYF	TGTGCCTGGAGTACCAGCTCCTACGAGCAGTACTTC
many	TRBD1	TRBV28	TRBJ1-5	CASSPYRGSNQPQHF	TGTGCCAGCAGCCCCTACAGGGGGAGCAATCAGCCCCAGCATTTT
many	.	TRBV5-1	TRBJ2-7	CASPSEQYF	TGCGCCAGCCCTAGCGAGCAGTACTTC
many	TRBD1	TRBV6-6	TRBJ2-1	CASSYSYPGGYNEQFF	TGTGCCAGCAGTTACTCGTATCCAGGGGGCTACAATGAGCAGTTCTTC
many	.	TRBV28	TRBJ2-5	CASDVGQGGQETQYF	TGTGCCAGCGATGTGGGGCAGGGAGGCCAAGAGACCCAGTACTTC
many	TRBD1	TRBV14	TRBJ1-2	CASSQSSGQGAWYGYTF	TGTGCCAGCAGCCAAAGTTCCGGACAGGGGGCCTGGTATGGCTACACCTTC
many	TRBD2	TRBV27	TRBJ2-7	CASSHGLADYEQYF	TGTGCCAGCAGTCACGGACTAGCGGACTACGAGCAGTACTTC
many	.	TRBV29-1	TRBJ2-7	CSVGEGTAYEQYF	TGCAGCGTTGGGGAGGGGACAGCCTACGAGCAGTACTTC
.	.	TRBV20-1	TRBJ2-7	CSAKKDRRHSYEQYF	TGCAGTGCTAAGAAGGACAGAAGGCACTCCTACGAGCAGTACTTC
many	TRBD1	TRBV20-1	TRBJ2-1	CSALGQSNNEQFF	TGCAGTGCTCTGGGACAGTCCAACAATGAGCAGTTCTTC
many	.	TRBV7-2	TRBJ2-7	CASSPDPGLYEQYF	TGTGCCAGCAGCCCAGACCCTGGCTTATACGAGCAGTACTTC
many	.	TRBV6-2/TRBV6-3	TRBJ2-7	CASSWAYEQYF	TGTGCCAGCAGTTGGGCCTACGAGCAGTACTTC
many	.	TRBV19	TRBJ2-7	CASSLGGGPYEQYF	TGTGCCAGTAGTCTTGGAGGGGGACCCTACGAGCAGTACTTC
many	.	TRBV28	TRBJ2-7	CASSFGLTIGYEQYF	TGTGCCAGCAGTTTTGGGTTGACGATAGGCTACGAGCAGTACTTC
many	TRBD1	TRBV13	TRBJ2-3	CASSGPDRAPSDTQYF	TGTGCCAGCAGCGGACCGGACAGGGCCCCATCTGATACGCAGTATTTT
many	TRBD2	TRBV5-1	TRBJ2-5	CASSWGEGEETQYF	TGCGCCAGCAGCTGGGGGGAGGGAGAAGAGACCCAGTACTTC
many	.	TRBV4-1	TRBJ1-2	CASSQAQGGYGYTF	TGCGCCAGCAGCCAAGCACAGGGCGGCTATGGCTACACCTTC
many	TRBD2	TRBV28	TRBJ2-1	CASSSGSSRWPYNEQFF	TGTGCCAGTTCTAGCGGGAGCTCACGGTGGCCCTACAATGAGCAGTTCTTC
many	TRBD2	TRBV27	TRBJ2-1	CASSLDTSGMDEQFF	TGTGCCAGCAGTTTAGATACTAGCGGCATGGATGAGCAGTTCTTC
many	.	TRBV7-7	TRBJ2-2	CASSFAPPGTGELFF	TGTGCCAGCAGCTTCGCGCCCCCGGGAACCGGGGAGCTGTTTTTT
many	.	TRBV20-1	TRBJ2-7	CSARDSGASSYEQYF	TGCAGTGCTAGAGATTCGGGCGCCAGCTCCTACGAGCAGTACTTC
many	.	TRBV4-1	TRBJ2-1	CASSQEPMRIYNEQFF	TGCGCCAGCAGCCAAGAGCCGATGAGGATCTACAATGAGCAGTTCTTC
many	.	TRBV7-9	TRBJ2-1	CASSNTRNSSSYNEQFF	TGTGCCAGCAGCAACACCCGGAACTCTAGCTCCTACAATGAGCAGTTCTTC
many	TRBD2	TRBV5-1	TRBJ2-1	CASSTSGSINEQFF	TGCGCCAGCAGTACTAGCGGGAGCATCAATGAGCAGTTCTTC
many	TRBD2	TRBV4-2	TRBJ2-1	CASSRVGEGNEQFF	TGTGCCAGCAGCCGTGTGGGGGAGGGCAATGAGCAGTTCTTC
many	.	TRBV6-2/TRBV6-3	TRBJ2-5	CASSPSGAQETQYF	TGTGCCAGCAGTCCCTCCGGGGCTCAAGAGACCCAGTACTTC
.	TRBD2	TRBV20-1	TRBJ2-5	CSVSPSGVKTQYF	TGCAGTGTTAGCCCTAGCGGGGTGAAGACCCAGTACTTC
many	TRBD1	TRBV12-3/TRBV12-4	TRBJ1-3	CASPWDSSGNTIYF	TGTGCCAGCCCGTGGGACAGCTCTGGAAACACCATATATTTT
many	.	TRBV7-6	TRBJ2-5	CASSLLGTKQETQYF	TGTGCCAGCAGCTTACTCGGGACAAAACAAGAGACCCAGTACTTC
many	TRBD1	TRBV4-1	TRBJ2-3	CASSEGQGGTDTQYF	TGCGCCAGCAGCGAGGGACAGGGGGGCACAGATACGCAGTATTTT
many	.	TRBV5-6	TRBJ2-1	CASSLFNSVNEQFF	TGTGCCAGCAGCTTGTTCAACTCTGTCAATGAGCAGTTCTTC
few	.	TRBV5-1	TRBJ2-5	CASSSRQVLQETQYF	TGCGCCAGCAGCTCTAGACAGGTACTACAAGAGACCCAGTACTTC
many	.	TRBV5-1	TRBJ2-7	CASSAGSIDEQYF	TGCGCCAGCAGCGCGGGGAGTATCGACGAGCAGTACTTC
few	TRBD1	TRBV5-1	TRBJ2-1	CASSPGPTGNNEQFF	TGCGCCAGCAGCCCGGGACCGACAGGGAACAATGAGCAGTTCTTC
.	.	TRBV12-3/TRBV12-4	TRBJ2-1	CASGTPEQFF	TGTGCCAGCGGGACCCCGGAGCAGTTCTTC
many	.	TRBV3-1	TRBJ1-2	CASSQPGTALGYTF	TGTGCCAGCAGCCAACCCGGGACGGCTCTTGGCTACACCTTC
many	TRBD2	TRBV27	TRBJ2-1	CASSSGLAGYNEQFF	TGTGCCAGCAGTTCGGGACTAGCGGGGTACAATGAGCAGTTCTTC
many	.	TRBV29-1	TRBJ2-3	CSVGEDTQYF	TGCAGCGTTGGGGAGGATACGCAGTATTTT
many	TRBD2	TRBV20-1	TRBJ2-1	CSAPLGLAGGYEQFF	TGCAGTGCCCCCCTGGGACTAGCGGGAGGTTATGAGCAGTTCTTC
many	.	TRBV19	TRBJ2-1	CASSIWGDTYNEQFF	TGTGCCAGTAGTATATGGGGGGACACCTACAATGAGCAGTTCTTC
many	TRBD1	TRBV6-6	TRBJ2-5	CASRFKTGGAETQYF	TGTGCCAGCAGATTTAAAACAGGGGGCGCGGAGACCCAGTACTTC
many	TRBD2	TRBV12-3/TRBV12-4	TRBJ2-3	CASSSRLAGATDTQYF	TGTGCCAGCAGTTCCCGACTAGCGGGTGCCACAGATACGCAGTATTTT
many	.	TRBV6-5	TRBJ2-5	CASSYSLGGETQYF	TGTGCCAGCAGTTACTCGTTAGGCGGAGAGACCCAGTACTTC